This T cell receptor (beta chain) came from a study of blood T cell repertoires in COVID-19. Background on the study: COVID-19 samples from acute and convalescent phases originated in the United States, Italy and Spain. PBMCs, B-cell-depleted T cells, or T cells provided the cDNA or gDNA that made up the material.

Produced via immunoSEQ multiplex PCR; TCRdb's table is partial and in-frame only. This sample has under 150,000 clones, with around three quarters found just once. V was shortened by 0 bases and J by 4 bases, with 11 bases between the two germline ends. CDR1 is SGDLS and CDR2 is YYNGEE in the germline V gene. The CDR3 covers 15 residues. The sequenced sample was peripheral blood. The sequence was collected from a woman older than 75 with acute or convalescent COVID-19. The gene calls are TRBV9 and TRBJ2-1, with D uncertain. The CDR3 loop reads CASSVDSNFYNEQFF. The CDR3 region has the DNA TGTGCCAGCAGCGTAGATTCGAACTTTTACAATGAGCAGTTCTTC.